Listed below are T cell receptor beta chains from one sample, sequenced in a study of blood T cell repertoires in COVID-19. Method: immunoSEQ multiplex PCR; TCRdb's copy keeps in-frame clones and lacks some. Among 80,000 to 90,000 clones listed, 85% to 90% were seen once. Sequencing used peripheral blood. The receptors were gathered from a man between 40 and 49 years old with acute or convalescent COVID-19. Both conserved end residues are part of each CDR3. Fields, in order: D gene, clone size, J gene, V gene, CDR3 length, CDR3 protein, CDR3 DNA. D genes are given only for firm matches. Expanded clones are given a class, and other clones once, few, many or no size at all.

D gene: TRBD1; clone size: NA; J gene: TRBJ1-2; V gene: TRBV29-1; CDR3 length: 13; CDR3 protein: CSVGTGWVGGYTF; CDR3 DNA: TGCAGCGTTGGGACAGGGTGGGTCGGTGGCTACACCTTC
D gene: NA; clone size: NA; J gene: TRBJ1-2; V gene: TRBV10-3; CDR3 length: 16; CDR3 protein: CATRGGMGGAIYGYTF; CDR3 DNA: TGTGCCACCCGGGGGGGGATGGGGGGCGCGATCTATGGCTACACCTTC
D gene: TRBD2; clone size: NA; J gene: TRBJ2-1; V gene: TRBV6-5; CDR3 length: 15; CDR3 protein: CASSRRLAGTNEQFF; CDR3 DNA: TGTGCCAGCAGTCGACGACTAGCGGGGACTAATGAGCAGTTCTTC
D gene: NA; clone size: NA; J gene: TRBJ2-1; V gene: TRBV7-2; CDR3 length: 15; CDR3 protein: CASSQREGVYNEQFF; CDR3 DNA: TGTGCCAGCAGTCAACGAGAGGGGGTTTACAATGAGCAGTTCTTC
D gene: NA; clone size: once; J gene: TRBJ1-6; V gene: TRBV11-3; CDR3 length: 13; CDR3 protein: CASSLTSSSPLHF; CDR3 DNA: TGTGCCAGCAGCCTGACTAGTTCCTCACCCCTCCACTTT
D gene: NA; clone size: NA; J gene: TRBJ1-1; V gene: TRBV5-1; CDR3 length: 15; CDR3 protein: CASSLIAPGDTEAFF; CDR3 DNA: TGCGCCAGCAGCTTGATTGCACCGGGTGACACTGAAGCTTTCTTT
D gene: NA; clone size: NA; J gene: TRBJ2-1; V gene: TRBV30; CDR3 length: 15; CDR3 protein: CAWSVLGSSYNEQFF; CDR3 DNA: TGTGCCTGGAGTGTACTCGGGAGCTCCTACAATGAGCAGTTCTTC
D gene: NA; clone size: NA; J gene: TRBJ2-1; V gene: TRBV27; CDR3 length: 14; CDR3 protein: CASSSLEADNEQFF; CDR3 DNA: TGTGCCAGCAGTTCCCTCGAGGCAGACAATGAGCAGTTCTTC
D gene: TRBD1; clone size: NA; J gene: TRBJ1-2; V gene: TRBV6-1; CDR3 length: 16; CDR3 protein: CASSEGPGGHNYGYTF; CDR3 DNA: TGTGCCAGCAGTGAAGGCCCAGGGGGCCACAACTATGGCTACACCTTC
D gene: NA; clone size: NA; J gene: TRBJ2-1; V gene: TRBV2; CDR3 length: 13; CDR3 protein: CASKTPAYNEQFF; CDR3 DNA: TGTGCCAGCAAGACGCCAGCGTACAATGAGCAGTTCTTC
D gene: TRBD1; clone size: few; J gene: TRBJ2-1; V gene: TRBV7-8; CDR3 length: 14; CDR3 protein: CASSFPGQVNEQFF; CDR3 DNA: TGTGCCAGCAGCTTCCCGGGACAGGTCAATGAGCAGTTCTTC
D gene: NA; clone size: NA; J gene: TRBJ1-1; V gene: TRBV19; CDR3 length: 14; CDR3 protein: CASSIQGLNTEAFF; CDR3 DNA: TGTGCCAGTAGTATTCAGGGCTTGAACACTGAAGCTTTCTTT
D gene: TRBD1; clone size: few; J gene: TRBJ1-5; V gene: TRBV5-6; CDR3 length: 14; CDR3 protein: CASSPGQGQSPQHF; CDR3 DNA: TGTGCCAGCAGCCCCGGACAGGGCCAATCCCCCCAGCATTTT
D gene: NA; clone size: NA; J gene: TRBJ1-1; V gene: TRBV18; CDR3 length: 13; CDR3 protein: CASSPGQNTEAFF; CDR3 DNA: TGTGCCAGCTCACCCGGACAGAACACTGAAGCTTTCTTT
D gene: NA; clone size: NA; J gene: TRBJ1-6; V gene: TRBV11-3; CDR3 length: 19; CDR3 protein: CASSSSFLGTRDTLSPLHF; CDR3 DNA: TGTGCCAGCAGCTCCTCGTTTTTGGGTACCCGGGACACCTTGTCACCCCTCCACTTT
D gene: NA; clone size: NA; J gene: TRBJ2-2; V gene: TRBV3-1/TRBV3-2; CDR3 length: 14; CDR3 protein: CASSQGRGAGELFF; CDR3 DNA: TGTGCCAGCAGCCAAGGTCGGGGGGCTGGGGAGCTGTTTTTT
D gene: TRBD1; clone size: once; J gene: TRBJ1-2; V gene: TRBV6-5; CDR3 length: 15; CDR3 protein: CASSYGSTGDYGYTF; CDR3 DNA: TGTGCCAGCAGTTACGGCAGCACAGGGGACTATGGCTACACCTTC
D gene: NA; clone size: NA; J gene: TRBJ2-7; V gene: TRBV5-6; CDR3 length: 14; CDR3 protein: CASSADSVSYEQYF; CDR3 DNA: TGTGCCAGCAGCGCCGACAGTGTATCCTACGAGCAGTACTTC
D gene: NA; clone size: NA; J gene: TRBJ2-2; V gene: TRBV20-1; CDR3 length: 13; CDR3 protein: CSASTPNTGELFF; CDR3 DNA: TGCAGTGCTAGTACACCGAACACCGGGGAGCTGTTTTTT
D gene: TRBD1; clone size: NA; J gene: TRBJ1-6; V gene: TRBV3-1/TRBV3-2; CDR3 length: 14; CDR3 protein: CASSGGTGPSPLHF; CDR3 DNA: TGTGCCAGCAGTGGAGGGACAGGGCCTTCACCCCTCCACTTT
D gene: NA; clone size: NA; J gene: TRBJ1-1; V gene: TRBV7-2; CDR3 length: 19; CDR3 protein: CASSLMRPGTTNRNTEAFF; CDR3 DNA: TGTGCCAGCAGCTTAATGAGGCCGGGGACTACGAATAGGAACACTGAAGCTTTCTTT
D gene: TRBD1; clone size: NA; J gene: TRBJ2-7; V gene: TRBV6-5; CDR3 length: 13; CDR3 protein: CASLDRRPYEQYF; CDR3 DNA: TGTGCCAGCCTGGACAGGCGTCCTTACGAGCAGTACTTC
D gene: TRBD2; clone size: NA; J gene: TRBJ2-2; V gene: TRBV30; CDR3 length: 13; CDR3 protein: CAWGDYNTGELFF; CDR3 DNA: TGTGCCTGGGGGGACTATAACACCGGGGAGCTGTTTTTT
D gene: TRBD1; clone size: NA; J gene: TRBJ2-1; V gene: TRBV5-1; CDR3 length: 17; CDR3 protein: CASSLDRDRVGNNEQFF; CDR3 DNA: TGCGCCAGCAGCTTGGACCGGGACAGGGTTGGAAACAATGAGCAGTTCTTC
D gene: NA; clone size: NA; J gene: TRBJ1-5; V gene: TRBV9; CDR3 length: 15; CDR3 protein: CASSQSGLSNQPQHF; CDR3 DNA: TGTGCCAGCAGCCAGTCAGGACTGTCCAATCAGCCCCAGCATTTT
D gene: NA; clone size: few; J gene: TRBJ1-4; V gene: TRBV6-1; CDR3 length: 13; CDR3 protein: CASSETTAEKLFF; CDR3 DNA: TGTGCCAGCAGTGAAACGACAGCTGAAAAACTGTTTTTT
D gene: TRBD2; clone size: NA; J gene: TRBJ2-3; V gene: TRBV19; CDR3 length: 15; CDR3 protein: CASSITSGALPTQYF; CDR3 DNA: TGTGCCAGTAGTATAACTAGCGGGGCCCTCCCTACGCAGTATTTT
D gene: NA; clone size: NA; J gene: TRBJ1-5; V gene: TRBV19; CDR3 length: 14; CDR3 protein: CASSNPLGNQPQHF; CDR3 DNA: TGTGCCAGTAGTAACCCACTAGGCAATCAGCCCCAGCATTTT